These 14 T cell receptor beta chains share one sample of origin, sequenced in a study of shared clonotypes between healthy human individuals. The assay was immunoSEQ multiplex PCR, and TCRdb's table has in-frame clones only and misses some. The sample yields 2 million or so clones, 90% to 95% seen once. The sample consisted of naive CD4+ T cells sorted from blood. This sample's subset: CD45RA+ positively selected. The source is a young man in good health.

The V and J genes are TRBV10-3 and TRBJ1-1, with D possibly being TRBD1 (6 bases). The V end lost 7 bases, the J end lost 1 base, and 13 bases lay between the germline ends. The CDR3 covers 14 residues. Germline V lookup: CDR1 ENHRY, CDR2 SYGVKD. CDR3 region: CAIKMTGANTEAFF. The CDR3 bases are TGTGCCATCAAGATGACAGGAGCGAACACTGAAGCTTTCTTT.

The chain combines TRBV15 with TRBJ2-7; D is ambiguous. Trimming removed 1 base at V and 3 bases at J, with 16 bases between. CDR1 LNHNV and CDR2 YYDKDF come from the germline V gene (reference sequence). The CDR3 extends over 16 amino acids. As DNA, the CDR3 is TGTGCCACCAGCAGAGCCGCGGAGATTCGGCTCTACGAGCAGTACTTC. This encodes CATSRAAEIRLYEQYF.

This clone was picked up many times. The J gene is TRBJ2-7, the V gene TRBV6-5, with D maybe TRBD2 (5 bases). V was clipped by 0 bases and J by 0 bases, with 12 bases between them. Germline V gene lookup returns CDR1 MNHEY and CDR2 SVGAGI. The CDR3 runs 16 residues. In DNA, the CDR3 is TGTGCCAGCAGTTACTCGAGCGCAGGAGGCTCCTACGAGCAGTACTTC. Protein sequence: CASSYSSAGGSYEQYF.

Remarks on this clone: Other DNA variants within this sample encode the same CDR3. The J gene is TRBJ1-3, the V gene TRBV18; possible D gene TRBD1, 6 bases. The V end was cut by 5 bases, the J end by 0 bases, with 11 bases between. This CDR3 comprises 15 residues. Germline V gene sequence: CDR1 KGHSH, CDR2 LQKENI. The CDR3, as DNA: TGTGCCAGCTCATCCACAGGGATCTCTGGAAACACCATATATTTT. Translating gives CASSSTGISGNTIYF.

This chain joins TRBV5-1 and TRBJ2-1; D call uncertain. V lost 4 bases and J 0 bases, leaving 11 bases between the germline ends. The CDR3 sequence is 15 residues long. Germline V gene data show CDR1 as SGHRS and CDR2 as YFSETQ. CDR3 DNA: TGCGCCAGCAGCCCTGTAGGAAGCTCCTACAATGAGCAGTTCTTC. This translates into CASSPVGSSYNEQFF.

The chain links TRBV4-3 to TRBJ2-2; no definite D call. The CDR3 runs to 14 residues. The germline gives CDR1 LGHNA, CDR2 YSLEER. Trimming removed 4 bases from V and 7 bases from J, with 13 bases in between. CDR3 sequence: CASSPQWDFGELFF. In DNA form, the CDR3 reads TGCGCCAGCAGCCCTCAGTGGGATTTCGGGGAGCTGTTTTTT.

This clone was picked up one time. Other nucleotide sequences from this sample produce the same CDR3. The CDR3 coding sequence is TGCGCCAGCAGCTTACAGGGGGCATCCTACGAGCAGTACTTC. Translated: CASSLQGASYEQYF. This chain links TRBV5-1 with TRBJ2-7, with TRBD1 identical over 9 bases. Germline CDR1 and CDR2: SGHRS and YFSETQ. There are 14 residues in the CDR3. J was trimmed by 1 base and V by 2 bases; bases with no gene match: 1.

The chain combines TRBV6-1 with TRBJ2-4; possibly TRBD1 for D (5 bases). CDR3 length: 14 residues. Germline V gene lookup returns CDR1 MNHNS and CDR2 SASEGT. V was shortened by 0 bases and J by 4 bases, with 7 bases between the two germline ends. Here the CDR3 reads CASSEAYRKNIQYF. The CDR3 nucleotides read TGTGCCAGCAGTGAAGCTTACAGGAAAAACATTCAGTACTTC.

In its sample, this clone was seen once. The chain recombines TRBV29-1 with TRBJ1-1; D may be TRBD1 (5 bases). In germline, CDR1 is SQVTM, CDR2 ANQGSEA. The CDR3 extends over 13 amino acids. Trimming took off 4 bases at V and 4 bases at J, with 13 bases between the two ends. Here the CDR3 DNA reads TGCAGCGTTGCTGGCCAGGGTCCCACTGAAGCTTTCTTT. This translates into CSVAGQGPTEAFF. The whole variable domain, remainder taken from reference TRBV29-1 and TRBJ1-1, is SAVISQKPSRDICQRGTSLTIQCQVDSQVTMMFWYRQQPGQSLTLIATANQGSEATYESGFVIDKFPISRPNLTFSTLTVSNMSPEDSSIYLCSVAGQGPTEAFFGQGTRLTVV.

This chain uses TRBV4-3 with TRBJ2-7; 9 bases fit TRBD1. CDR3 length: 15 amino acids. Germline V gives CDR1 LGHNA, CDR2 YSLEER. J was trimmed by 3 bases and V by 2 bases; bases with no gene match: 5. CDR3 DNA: TGCGCCAGCAGCCAACAGGACAGGGGCCACTACGAGCAGTACTTC. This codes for CASSQQDRGHYEQYF.

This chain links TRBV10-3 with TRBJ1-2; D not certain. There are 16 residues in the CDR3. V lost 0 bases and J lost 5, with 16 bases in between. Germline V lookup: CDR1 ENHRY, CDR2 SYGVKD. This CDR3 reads CAISESPTGSGYGYTF. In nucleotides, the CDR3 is TGTGCCATCAGTGAGTCGCCCACGGGTTCGGGGTATGGCTACACCTTC.

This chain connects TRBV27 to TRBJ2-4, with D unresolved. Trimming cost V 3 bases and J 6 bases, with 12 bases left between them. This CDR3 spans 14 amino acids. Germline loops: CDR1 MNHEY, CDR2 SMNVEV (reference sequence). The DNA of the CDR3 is TGTGCCAGCAGTTTTTACGCCTCAGGAAACATTCAGTACTTC. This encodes CASSFYASGNIQYF.

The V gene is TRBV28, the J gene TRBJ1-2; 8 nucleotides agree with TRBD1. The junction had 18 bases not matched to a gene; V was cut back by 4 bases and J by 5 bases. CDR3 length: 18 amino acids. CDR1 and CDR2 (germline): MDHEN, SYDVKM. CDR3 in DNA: TGTGCCAGCAGTTCCACCACCCCTTACGCGGGACAGGAATATGGCTACACCTTC. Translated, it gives CASSSTTPYAGQEYGYTF.

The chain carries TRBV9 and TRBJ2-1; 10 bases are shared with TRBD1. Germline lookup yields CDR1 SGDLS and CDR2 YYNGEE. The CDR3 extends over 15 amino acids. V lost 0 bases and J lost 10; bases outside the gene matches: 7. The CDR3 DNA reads TGTGCCAGCAGCGTAGCTGTCGAGACAGGGGGCGAGCAGTTCTTC. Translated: CASSVAVETGGEQFF.